This paragraph reports one T cell receptor beta chain. This sample is part of a study of blood T cell repertoires in COVID-19. Study information: Both acute and convalescent COVID-19 samples were obtained from the United States, Italy and Spain.

Germline lookup yields CDR1 SQVTM and CDR2 ANQGSEA. The CDR3 sequence is 14 residues long. Losses at the gene ends were 7 bases for V and 2 bases for J; bases not matched to a gene: 2. As originally analysed: Estimation of nucleated cell counts relied on the amplification of reference gene primers. Sequencing was performed with immunoSEQ multiplex PCR; in TCRdb, only in-frame clones are kept and a portion is missing. For V, J and clone size, that table is used; D and trimming come from the DNA. The sample holds 450,000 to 500,000 clones, roughly 85% seen once. The material sequenced was peripheral blood. The TCR comes from a human donor in a cohort sampled during active COVID-19. The V gene is TRBV29-1, the J gene TRBJ2-3, with 14 nucleotides matching TRBD2. The CDR3 DNA reads as TGCAGCGGACTAGCGGGAGGGGACACAGATACGCAGTATTTT. Its translation is CSGLAGGDTDTQYF.